The present T cell receptor (beta chain) was sequenced within a study of T cell repertoires in cytomegalovirus infection. As concerns this clonotype: Antigen unknown.

TCRdb reanalysed the reads using MiXCR and keeps one entry per CDR3 protein. The repertoire holds about 920,000 distinct CDR3 sequences, with around 30% as singletons. This TCR came from a human donor in good health (CMV status not recorded). Some clones in this sample may be carry-over from other donors' samples. This sample comprised cultured CD8+ T cells from PBMCs, obtained from culture after CMV antigen stimulation.

The CDR3 DNA follows: TGTGCCAGCTCACCACCTCTCCTTGATGGGATCCAAGAGACCCAGTACTTC. It specifies CASSPPLLDGIQETQYF. V is TRBV18 and J is TRBJ2-5; D is undetermined. The germline CDR1 and CDR2 sequences are KGHSH and LQKENI. This CDR3 comprises 17 residues. V was trimmed by 0 bases and J by 1 base, leaving 15 bases between them.